The present entry profiles one T cell receptor beta chain with its context. These data are taken from a study of blood T cell repertoires in COVID-19. About the research overall: Samples of COVID-19 (acute and convalescent) were obtained from the United States, Italy and Spain. Nucleic acid was either cDNA or gDNA, and it came from T cells, B-cell-depleted T cells, or PBMCs.

This CDR3 comprises 15 residues. Germline values: CDR1 LNHDA, CDR2 SQIVND (reference sequence). The V gene lost 1 base and the J gene lost 10 bases, with 17 bases spanning the gap. In the authors' methods: Reference gene primers were amplified, and this amplification served to estimate nucleated cell counts. Generated by immunoSEQ multiplex PCR, the TCRdb table keeps only in-frame clones and is missing some. That table is the source of V, J and clone size, and D and trimming were worked out from the DNA. This sample has over 200,000 clones, with around 80% found just once. The receptor was derived from a human donor in a cohort sampled during active COVID-19. The chain employs TRBV19 and TRBJ1-5; a possible D gene is TRBD1 (5 bases). The material sequenced was peripheral blood. The CDR3 coding sequence is TGTGCCAGTAGTATAGTAGCGGGGGTAGGTTCTCCCCAGCATTTT. Encoded protein: CASSIVAGVGSPQHF.